A selection of T cell receptor beta chains follows, all from one sample in a study of T cell repertoires in cytomegalovirus infection. TCRdb ran MiXCR on the reads and lists one entry per CDR3 protein. This sample carries roughly 990,000 distinct CDR3 sequences, less than 35% of them seen once, and the ten largest clones take around 15%. Antigens of these TCRs are unknown. Sequenced here: cultured CD8+ T cells from PBMCs, sampled from culture after CMV antigen stimulation. These receptors all come from a human donor in good health (CMV status not recorded). Some clones in this sample may be carry-over from other donors' samples. Each CDR3 is given with its conserved first and last residue. The D gene is left open where the match is weak. Size is omitted from some rows. Given values are once, few, many or a class for expanded clones.

>TRBD2|TRBJ2-3|many|TRBV7-9
CASSIFPSGTNTDTQYF
TGTGCCAGCAGCATATTCCCCTCGGGGACTAACACCGATACGCAGTATTTT
>TRBD1|TRBJ2-1|.|TRBV19
CASSIGGLQGVPYNEQFF
TGTGCCAGTAGTATAGGTGGCCTACAGGGGGTCCCCTACAATGAGCAGTTCTTC
>.|TRBJ2-2|.|TRBV7-6
CASGGGGELFF
TGTGCCAGCGGAGGGGGGGGGGAGCTGTTTTTT
>TRBD1|TRBJ2-1|.|TRBV3-1
CASSQGGQGHNEQFF
TGTGCCAGCAGCCAAGGGGGACAGGGGCACAATGAGCAGTTCTTC
>.|TRBJ2-7|few|TRBV27
CASSLSYDGGYEQYF
TGTGCCAGCAGTTTATCATACGACGGTGGCTACGAGCAGTACTTC
>TRBD1|TRBJ2-6|.|TRBV12-3/TRBV12-4
CASPSGTGVGANVLTF
TGTGCCAGCCCCTCCGGGACAGGGGTTGGGGCCAACGTCCTGACTTTC
>TRBD1|TRBJ2-1|few|TRBV6-6
CASTPQGAGNEQFF
TGTGCCAGCACCCCCCAGGGGGCGGGGAATGAGCAGTTCTTC
>.|TRBJ1-2|.|TRBV7-9
CASSLARDPTVRSYGYTF
TGTGCCAGCAGCTTAGCAAGGGATCCGACCGTACGTTCTTATGGCTACACCTTC
>TRBD2|TRBJ2-5|few|TRBV12-3/TRBV12-4
CASSLSSGGLTGKETQYF
TGTGCCAGCAGTTTGTCTAGCGGTGGCCTGACCGGGAAAGAGACCCAGTACTTC
>TRBD2|TRBJ2-5|once|TRBV15
CATSRDGTSGSIRRETQYF
TGTGCCACCAGCAGAGACGGGACTAGCGGGAGCATACGACGGGAGACCCAGTACTTC
>TRBD1|TRBJ1-2|many|TRBV12-3/TRBV12-4
CASTRGDREAYGYTF
TGTGCCAGCACTCGGGGGGACAGGGAGGCGTATGGCTACACCTTC
>.|TRBJ1-1|.|TRBV27
CASSSLSGNTEAFF
TGTGCCAGCAGTTCCCTCAGCGGGAACACTGAAGCTTTCTTT
>.|TRBJ2-2|many|TRBV4-1
CASGRRDGAGELFF
TGCGCCAGCGGCCGACGTGACGGGGCCGGGGAGCTGTTTTTT
>.|TRBJ2-2|.|TRBV29-1
CSAIDGDTGELFF
TGCAGCGCAATAGACGGAGACACCGGGGAGCTGTTTTTT
>.|TRBJ1-3|.|TRBV7-8
CASTPESGNTIYF
TGTGCCAGCACCCCCGAGTCAGGAAACACCATATATTTT
>.|TRBJ1-1|many|TRBV7-6
CASSLIREKNTEAFF
TGTGCCAGCAGCTTAATCAGGGAAAAGAACACTGAAGCTTTCTTT
>TRBD1|TRBJ2-7|few|TRBV5-4
CASSWGTGSTYEQYF
TGTGCCAGCAGCTGGGGGACAGGGTCGACCTACGAGCAGTACTTC
>.|TRBJ1-1|few|TRBV12-3/TRBV12-4
CASSFWAGPLVRTEAFF
TGTGCCAGCAGTTTCTGGGCAGGACCCCTAGTGAGAACTGAAGCTTTCTTT
>.|TRBJ2-3|few|TRBV5-1
CASSLGAGRVGDTQYF
TGCGCCAGCAGCTTGGGGGCAGGAAGGGTTGGGGATACGCAGTATTTT
>.|TRBJ2-1|.|TRBV7-9
CASILTGVEQFF
TGTGCCAGCATCCTAACCGGCGTGGAGCAGTTCTTC
>TRBD2|TRBJ2-1|many|TRBV6-1
CASSWGLAGGNEQFF
TGTGCCAGCAGTTGGGGACTAGCGGGGGGCAATGAGCAGTTCTTC
>.|TRBJ2-6|.|TRBV6-2/TRBV6-3
CANSYSSLGDDSGANVLTF
TGTGCCAACAGTTACTCGTCCTTGGGGGACGACTCTGGGGCCAACGTCCTGACTTTC
>TRBD1|TRBJ2-3|.|TRBV9
CASSPRYDRGITDTQYF
TGTGCCAGCAGCCCACGCTACGACAGGGGGATCACAGATACGCAGTATTTT
>TRBD1|TRBJ2-4|.|TRBV7-4
CVSSLGRDRPKNIQYF
TGTGTCAGCAGCTTAGGCCGGGACAGGCCCAAAAACATTCAGTACTTC
>.|TRBJ2-6|.|TRBV6-5
CASVHSREGGRGANVLTF
TGTGCCAGCGTACATTCGAGGGAAGGGGGACGTGGGGCCAACGTCCTGACTTTC
>TRBD2|TRBJ2-1|.|TRBV7-9
CASSSLAETQYRQFF
TGTGCCAGCAGCTCCCTAGCGGAAACCCAATATCGGCAGTTCTTC
>.|TRBJ1-1|.|TRBV6-1
CASSEESGSNTEAFF
TGTGCCAGCAGTGAAGAATCAGGGTCGAACACTGAAGCTTTCTTT
>.|TRBJ2-1|.|TRBV7-9
CASSSDWTSSYNEQFF
TGTGCCAGCAGCTCCGACTGGACGAGCTCCTACAATGAGCAGTTCTTC
>TRBD1|TRBJ1-2|few|TRBV28
CASYRMTGFYGYTF
TGTGCCAGCTATAGAATGACAGGGTTCTATGGCTACACCTTC
>TRBD2|TRBJ2-1|many|TRBV7-6
CASSQLWRGENNEQFF
TGTGCCAGCAGCCAACTTTGGCGGGGGGAAAACAATGAGCAGTTCTTC
>.|TRBJ1-2|few|TRBV2
CASSEALTGSDGYTF
TGTGCCAGCAGTGAAGCGCTTACAGGGAGCGATGGCTACACCTTC
>.|TRBJ2-7|few|TRBV20-1
CSARDPGAVRRGEQYF
.
>.|TRBJ2-1|many|TRBV14
CASSQDWARLSYNEQFF
TGTGCCAGCAGCCAAGATTGGGCACGCCTCTCCTACAATGAGCAGTTCTTC
>TRBD2|TRBJ2-3|few|TRBV6-2/TRBV6-3
CASTYPVGLAGGPVYGTDTQYF
TGTGCCAGCACTTACCCCGTGGGGCTAGCGGGGGGGCCTGTTTATGGCACAGATACGCAGTATTTT
>TRBD1|TRBJ1-1|few|TRBV12-3/TRBV12-4
CASSSGLDRGGTEAFF
TGTGCCAGCAGCTCAGGGCTGGACAGGGGGGGGACTGAAGCTTTCTTT
>TRBD1|TRBJ2-2|.|TRBV27
CASSLSGGLRTGELFF
TGTGCCAGCAGTTTATCAGGGGGCCTCAGGACCGGGGAGCTGTTTTTT
>.|TRBJ2-1|.|TRBV6-1
CASSEKRGGLWDDQFF
TGTGCCAGCAGTGAAAAGAGGGGGGGCCTTTGGGATGATCAGTTCTTC
>TRBD1|TRBJ1-2|few|TRBV6-1
CASWPLPGTALNYGYTF
TGTGCCAGCTGGCCCCTTCCCGGGACAGCCCTTAACTATGGCTACACCTTC
>TRBD2|TRBJ2-1|.|TRBV5-8
CASSYWTSEYNEQFF
TGTGCCAGCAGCTACTGGACTAGCGAATACAATGAGCAGTTCTTC
>TRBD1|TRBJ1-5|.|TRBV12-3/TRBV12-4
CASSMTGINQPQHF
TGTGCCAGTTCTATGACAGGGATCAATCAGCCCCAGCATTTT
>TRBD1|TRBJ1-2|.|TRBV13
CASSRRQGPNGYTF
TGTGCCAGCAGCCGAAGACAGGGCCCCAATGGCTACACCTTC
>TRBD1|TRBJ2-1|.|TRBV6-5
CASSPTGPNYNEQFF
TGTGCCAGCAGTCCGACAGGGCCGAACTACAATGAGCAGTTCTTC
>.|TRBJ1-5|.|TRBV20-1
CSAGGWGLGQPQHF
TGCAGTGCGGGCGGGTGGGGGCTTGGGCAGCCCCAGCATTTT
>.|TRBJ2-7|many|TRBV7-6
CASSPGSTDEQYF
TGTGCCAGCAGCCCTGGGTCGACTGACGAGCAGTACTTC
>TRBD2|TRBJ2-1|few|TRBV4-1
CASSQGLAGSSYNEQFF
TGCGCCAGCAGCCAAGGTTTAGCGGGTAGCTCCTACAATGAGCAGTTCTTC
>.|TRBJ2-4|few|TRBV27
CASSLYATSVGIQYF
TGTGCCAGCAGTTTATACGCGACCTCCGTAGGCATTCAGTACTTC
>TRBD1|TRBJ1-2|.|TRBV2
CASPGQGGDGYTF
TGTGCCAGCCCCGGACAGGGCGGGGATGGCTACACCTTC
>TRBD1|TRBJ1-5|many|TRBV7-8
CASSPVTGPSNQPQHF
TGTGCCAGCAGCCCAGTGACAGGGCCTAGCAATCAGCCCCAGCATTTT
>.|TRBJ2-1|few|TRBV5-5
CASSLARYSPLEQFF
TGTGCCAGCAGCTTGGCAAGATACAGCCCGTTAGAGCAGTTCTTC
>.|TRBJ2-7|.|TRBV7-9
CASSPREQYF
TGTGCCAGCTCCCCTCGGGAACAGTACTTC
>.|TRBJ2-3|.|TRBV7-8
CASSLFGGGGDTQYF
TGTGCCAGCAGCTTATTCGGAGGGGGGGGAGATACGCAGTATTTT
>TRBD1|TRBJ2-3|.|TRBV6-8
CASSYGQGLPTDTQYF
TGTGCCAGCAGTTACGGACAGGGACTTCCCACAGATACGCAGTATTTT
>.|TRBJ2-6|.|TRBV6-5
CASWDNSGANVLTF
TGTGCCAGCTGGGACAACTCTGGGGCCAACGTCCTGACTTTC
>.|TRBJ2-7|.|TRBV4-1
CASSHDRTTWKGVSYEQYF
TGCGCCAGCAGTCATGATCGAACAACCTGGAAGGGCGTCTCCTACGAGCAGTACTTC
>.|TRBJ1-4|few|TRBV6-5
CASGVDATNEKLFF
TGTGCCAGCGGAGTGGACGCAACTAATGAAAAACTGTTTTTT
>.|TRBJ2-5|many|TRBV7-2
CASSLGTGRQETQYF
TGTGCCAGCAGCTTAGGGACGGGCCGGCAAGAGACCCAGTACTTC